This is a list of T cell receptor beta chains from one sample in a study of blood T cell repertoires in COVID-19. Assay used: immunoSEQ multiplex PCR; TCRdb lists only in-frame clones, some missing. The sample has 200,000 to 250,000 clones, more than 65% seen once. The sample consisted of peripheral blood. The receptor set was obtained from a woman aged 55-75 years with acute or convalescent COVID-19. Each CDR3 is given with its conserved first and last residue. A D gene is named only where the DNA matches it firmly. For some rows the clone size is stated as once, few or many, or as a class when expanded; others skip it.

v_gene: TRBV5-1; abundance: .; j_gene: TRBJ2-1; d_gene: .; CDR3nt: TGCGCCAGCAGCTTGCCGGGTATCGACAATGAGCAGTTCTTC; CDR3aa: CASSLPGIDNEQFF
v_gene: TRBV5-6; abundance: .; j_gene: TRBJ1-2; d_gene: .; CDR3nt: TGTGCCAGCAGCTTGACTATCGGAGGGGCCACCTTC; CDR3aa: CASSLTIGGATF
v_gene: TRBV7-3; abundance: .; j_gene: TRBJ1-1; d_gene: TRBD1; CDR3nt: TGTGCCAGCAGCCCAGGACAGGGTGGCACTGAAGCTTTCTTT; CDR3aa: CASSPGQGGTEAFF
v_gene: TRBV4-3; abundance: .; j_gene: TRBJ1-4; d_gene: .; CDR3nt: TGCGCCAGCAGCCAAGCTCTCTTTGGTCGGGGGGAAAAACTGTTTTTT; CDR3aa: CASSQALFGRGEKLFF
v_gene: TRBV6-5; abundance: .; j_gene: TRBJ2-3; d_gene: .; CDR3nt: TGTGCCAGCAGTTACTCGAGGGCCACTACTTCAGATACGCAGTATTTT; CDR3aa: CASSYSRATTSDTQYF
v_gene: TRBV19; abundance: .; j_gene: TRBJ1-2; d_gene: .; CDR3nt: TGTGCCAGTAGCCCCGCGGCGGGTGCCTATGGCTACACCTTC; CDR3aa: CASSPAAGAYGYTF
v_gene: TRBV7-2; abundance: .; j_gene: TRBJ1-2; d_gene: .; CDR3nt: TGTGCCAGCAGCTTAGACGGTACAGGGCAGGCGGCTGGCTACACCTTC; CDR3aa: CASSLDGTGQAAGYTF
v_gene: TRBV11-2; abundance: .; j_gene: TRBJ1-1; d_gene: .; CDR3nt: TGTGCCAGCAGCCCGGGCCGGGCAGGGGAAGCTTTCTTT; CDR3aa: CASSPGRAGEAFF
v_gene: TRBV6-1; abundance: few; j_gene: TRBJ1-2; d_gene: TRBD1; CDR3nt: TGTGCCAGCAGTGAAGTCGCAGGGGGCTATGGCTACACCTTC; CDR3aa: CASSEVAGGYGYTF
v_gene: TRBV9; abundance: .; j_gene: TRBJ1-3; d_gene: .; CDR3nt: TGTGCCAGCAGCCCTGGGGCAGGGGAGTCTGGAAACACCATATATTTT; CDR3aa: CASSPGAGESGNTIYF
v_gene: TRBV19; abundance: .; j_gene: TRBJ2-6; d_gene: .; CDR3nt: TGTGCCAGTAGTATGATGCAGGGGGGCCCTGGGGCCAACGTCCTGACTTTC; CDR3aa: CASSMMQGGPGANVLTF
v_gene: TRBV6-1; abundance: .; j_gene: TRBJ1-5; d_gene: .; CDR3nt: TGTGCCAGCAGTGAGGAGGGTTTAAGCAATCAGCCCCAGCATTTT; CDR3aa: CASSEEGLSNQPQHF
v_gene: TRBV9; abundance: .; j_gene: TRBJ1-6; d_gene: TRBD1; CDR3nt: TGTGCCAGCAGCGTTAGGGACAGGGAGAGTTCACCCCTCCACTTT; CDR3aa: CASSVRDRESSPLHF
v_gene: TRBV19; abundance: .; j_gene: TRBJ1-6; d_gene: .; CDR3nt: TGTGCCAGTAGTATAGGGTCCGGACAGAAAAGATCACCCCTCCACTTT; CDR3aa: CASSIGSGQKRSPLHF
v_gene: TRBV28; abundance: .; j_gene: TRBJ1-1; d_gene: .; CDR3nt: TGTGCCAGCCAGGACACAGCTTTGAACACTGAAGCTTTCTTT; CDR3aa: CASQDTALNTEAFF
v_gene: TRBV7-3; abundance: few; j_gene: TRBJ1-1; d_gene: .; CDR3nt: TGTGCCAGCAGCTTAACCAGGGCGTCGAACACTGAAGCTTTCTTT; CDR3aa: CASSLTRASNTEAFF
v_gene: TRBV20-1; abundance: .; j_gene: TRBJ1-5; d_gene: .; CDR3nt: TGCAGTGCTAGTCAGGGAACCAATCAGCCCCAGCATTTT; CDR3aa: CSASQGTNQPQHF
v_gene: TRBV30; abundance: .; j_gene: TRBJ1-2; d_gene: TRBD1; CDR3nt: TGTGCCTTGAAGATACCGGGGACAGGCGTAGGCTACACCTTC; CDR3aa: CALKIPGTGVGYTF
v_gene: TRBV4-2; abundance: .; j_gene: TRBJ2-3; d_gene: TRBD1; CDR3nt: TGTGCCAGCAGCCAAGAGCCTAGGGGGCGGCTTGCAGATACGCAGTATTTT; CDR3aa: CASSQEPRGRLADTQYF
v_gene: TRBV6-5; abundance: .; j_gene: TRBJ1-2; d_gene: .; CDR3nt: TGTGCCAGCAGTTATGGGACAACCCAAGTTTATGGCTACACCTTC; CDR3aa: CASSYGTTQVYGYTF
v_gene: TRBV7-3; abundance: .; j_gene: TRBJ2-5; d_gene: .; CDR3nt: TGTGCCAGCAGCCCCATGGGCGGGGAGACCCAGTACTTC; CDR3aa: CASSPMGGETQYF
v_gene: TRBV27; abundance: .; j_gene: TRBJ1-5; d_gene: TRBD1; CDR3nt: TGTGCCAGCAGTTTAGTCAGGGGGCAGCCCCAGCATTTT; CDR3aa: CASSLVRGQPQHF
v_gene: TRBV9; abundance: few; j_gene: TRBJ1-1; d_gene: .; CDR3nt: TGTGCCAGCAGCGCTAATACGTACACTGAAGCTTTCTTT; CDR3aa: CASSANTYTEAFF
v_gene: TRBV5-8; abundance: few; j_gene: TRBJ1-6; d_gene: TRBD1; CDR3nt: TGTGCCAGCAGCTTGACCGGGACAGGGAATTCACCCCTCCACTTT; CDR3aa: CASSLTGTGNSPLHF
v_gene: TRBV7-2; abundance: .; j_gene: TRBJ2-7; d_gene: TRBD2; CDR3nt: TGTGCCAGCAGCTTAAGACTAGCGGCCTACGAGCAGTACTTC; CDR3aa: CASSLRLAAYEQYF
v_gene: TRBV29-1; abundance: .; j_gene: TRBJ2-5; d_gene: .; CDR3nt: TGCAGCACTGGGACAAATCAAGAGACCCAGTACTTC; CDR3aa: CSTGTNQETQYF
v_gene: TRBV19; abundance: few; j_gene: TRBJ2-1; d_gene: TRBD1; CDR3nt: TGTGCCAGTAGTAGACCGGGACAGGGTCGGAATGAGCAGTTCTTC; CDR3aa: CASSRPGQGRNEQFF
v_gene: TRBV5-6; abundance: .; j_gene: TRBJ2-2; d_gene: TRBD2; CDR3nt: TGTGCCAGCAGCTTGGGGTCTAGCGGGGGAAACACCGGGGAGCTGTTTTTT; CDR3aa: CASSLGSSGGNTGELFF
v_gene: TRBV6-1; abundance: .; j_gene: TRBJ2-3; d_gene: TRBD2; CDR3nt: TGTGCCAGCAGTGAAGGACTAGCTTCGGATACGCAGTATTTT; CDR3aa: CASSEGLASDTQYF
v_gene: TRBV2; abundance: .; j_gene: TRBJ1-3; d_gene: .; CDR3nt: TGTGCCAGCCGTCAGGAGGGAGACACCATATATTTT; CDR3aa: CASRQEGDTIYF
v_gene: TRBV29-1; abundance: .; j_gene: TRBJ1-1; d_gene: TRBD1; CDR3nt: TGCAGCGTTGATGGGACAAGGGGGCGTTGGGCTGAAGCTTTCTTT; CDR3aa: CSVDGTRGRWAEAFF
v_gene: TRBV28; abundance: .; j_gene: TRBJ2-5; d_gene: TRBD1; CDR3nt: TGTGCCAGCAGGACCGGGACAGGGGGCTTTGAGACCCAGTACTTC; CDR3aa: CASRTGTGGFETQYF
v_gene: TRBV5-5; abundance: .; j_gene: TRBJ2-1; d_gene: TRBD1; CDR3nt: TGTGCCAGCAGCTTGGACAGGGGGCCTAGCGATGAGCAGTTCTTC; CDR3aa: CASSLDRGPSDEQFF
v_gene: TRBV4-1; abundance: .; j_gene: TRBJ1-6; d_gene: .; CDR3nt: TGCGCCAGCAGCCAAGATCGGGGATCCTATAATTCACCCCTCCACTTT; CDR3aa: CASSQDRGSYNSPLHF
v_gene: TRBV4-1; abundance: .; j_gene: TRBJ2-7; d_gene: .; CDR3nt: TGCGCCAGCAGCCAAGTTTCACCCGCGGGACAGAAAACCTACGAGCAGTACTTC; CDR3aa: CASSQVSPAGQKTYEQYF
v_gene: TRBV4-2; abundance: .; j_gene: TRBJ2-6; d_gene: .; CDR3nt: TGTGCCAGCAGCCAAGTGGCCGCCTCTGGGGCCAACGTCCTGACTTTC; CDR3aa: CASSQVAASGANVLTF
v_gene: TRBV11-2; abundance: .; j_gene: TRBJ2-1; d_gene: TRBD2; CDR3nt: TGTGCCAGCAGCTCTACGTTCAGCGGGGGGGCAAATGAGCAGTTCTTC; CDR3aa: CASSSTFSGGANEQFF
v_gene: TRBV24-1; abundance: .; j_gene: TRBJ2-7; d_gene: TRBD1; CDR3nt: TGTGCCACCTCAACGGGACAGGGGGCATCCGAGCAGTACTTC; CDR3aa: CATSTGQGASEQYF
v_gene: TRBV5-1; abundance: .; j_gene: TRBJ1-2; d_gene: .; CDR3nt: TGCGCCAGCAGCTTGGTGGGTTCAGGAGACAGCGGCTACACCTTC; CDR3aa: CASSLVGSGDSGYTF
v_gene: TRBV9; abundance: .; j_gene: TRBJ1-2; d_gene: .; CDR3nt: TGTGCCAGCAGCCCCACTCCCGGGACATACCATGGCTACACCTTC; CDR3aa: CASSPTPGTYHGYTF
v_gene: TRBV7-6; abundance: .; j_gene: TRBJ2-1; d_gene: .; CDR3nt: TGTGCCAGCAGCCGCATCTTCAGGGATGTCGATGAGCAGTTCTTC; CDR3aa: CASSRIFRDVDEQFF
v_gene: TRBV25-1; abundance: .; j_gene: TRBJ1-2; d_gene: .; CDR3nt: TGTGCCAGCAGTGGGCAGGCTCCCTATGGCTACACCTTC; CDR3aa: CASSGQAPYGYTF
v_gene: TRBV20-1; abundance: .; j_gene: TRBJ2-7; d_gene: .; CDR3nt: TGCAGTGCTAGTAGGCTAACGGGTACTCACGAGCAGTACTTC; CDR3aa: CSASRLTGTHEQYF
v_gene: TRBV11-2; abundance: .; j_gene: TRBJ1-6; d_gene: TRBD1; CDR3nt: TGTGCCAGCAGCGAGAGACAGGGGGGCAGCTCCTATAATTCACCCCTCCACTTT; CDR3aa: CASSERQGGSSYNSPLHF
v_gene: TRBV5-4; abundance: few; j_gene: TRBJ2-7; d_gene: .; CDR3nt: TGTGCCAGCAGCTTGGGACAGGGACTCTACGAGCAGTACTTC; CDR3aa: CASSLGQGLYEQYF
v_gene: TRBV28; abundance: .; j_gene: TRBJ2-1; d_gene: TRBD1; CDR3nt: TGTGCCAGCAGGGCCACAGGGGAAGGGGAGCAGTTCTTC; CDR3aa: CASRATGEGEQFF
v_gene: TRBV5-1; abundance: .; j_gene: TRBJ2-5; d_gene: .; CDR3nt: TGCGCCAGCAGCTTGGCTCAACCGGGACTCCAAGAGACCCAGTACTTC; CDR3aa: CASSLAQPGLQETQYF
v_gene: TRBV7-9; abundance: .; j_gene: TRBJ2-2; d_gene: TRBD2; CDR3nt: TGTGCCAGCAGCCCCGGGACTAGCGGGGGCACGAACACCGGGGAGCTGTTTTTT; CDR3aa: CASSPGTSGGTNTGELFF
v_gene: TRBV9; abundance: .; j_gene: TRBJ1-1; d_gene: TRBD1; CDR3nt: TGTGCCAGCAGCCTCCAGGGACAGGGGAACACTGAAGCTTTCTTT; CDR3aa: CASSLQGQGNTEAFF
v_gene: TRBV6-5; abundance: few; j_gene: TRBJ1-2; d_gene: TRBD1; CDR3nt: TGTGCCAGCAGTACCCGGGACAGTTATAACTATGGCTACACCTTC; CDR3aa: CASSTRDSYNYGYTF
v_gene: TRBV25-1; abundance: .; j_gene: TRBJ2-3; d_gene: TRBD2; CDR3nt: TGTGCCAGCAGTGGGACTAGCGGGGGAACAGATACGCAGTATTTT; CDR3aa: CASSGTSGGTDTQYF
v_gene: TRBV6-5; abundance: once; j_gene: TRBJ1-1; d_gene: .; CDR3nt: TGTGCCAGCAGTTACACGGGGAACACTGAAGCTTTCTTT; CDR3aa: CASSYTGNTEAFF
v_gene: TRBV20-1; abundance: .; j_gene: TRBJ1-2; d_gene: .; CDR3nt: TGCAGTGCTAGTAGAGCTAATCGGGGGACTAACTATGGCTACACCTTC; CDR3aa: CSASRANRGTNYGYTF